The T cell receptor beta chain under discussion was sequenced for a study of OX40 agonist ivuxolimab in advanced cancers. A note on the overall study: Ivuxolimab, which targeted the costimulatory receptor OX40 (CD134), was an agonistic, fully human IgG2 monoclonal antibody. Three dose-escalation patients achieved partial responses, one with hepatocellular carcinoma and two with cutaneous melanoma. The dose-escalation cohort was 82.7% male with a mean age of roughly 62 years, ranging from about 23 to 85. Intravenous ivuxolimab was administered to patients every 2 weeks at six dose levels: 0.01, 0.1, 0.3, 1.5, 3 and 10 mg/kg. Peripheral TCRbeta sequencing was intended to test whether TCR sequence diversity was altered and clonal T-cell expansion was caused by ivuxolimab. Of the 50 or so patients in dose escalation, about 20 had hepatocellular carcinoma, some 15 had melanoma, 9 had renal cell carcinoma and 9 had head and neck cancer. Prior anti-PD-1, anti-PD-L1 or anti-CTLA-4 therapy was permitted, and checkpoint inhibitors had been received by more than 35% of dose-escalation patients. The paper reports the monotherapy dose-escalation portion (N = 52 patients) of the phase I ivuxolimab trial. Results the study describes overall, beyond this receptor: Low levels of normalized T-cell clonal expansion were also seen in some nonresponding patients. At doses of 0.1 to 3.0 mg/kg, clonal expansion of both CD4+ and CD8+ T cells in blood was seen between baseline and week 6. After ivuxolimab, expanded clones were on average more numerous among CD8+ T cells than among CD4+ T cells. In partial responders in the 0.1-3.0 mg/kg groups, normalized peripheral clonal expansion was found to be among the lowest, especially among CD8+ T cells. The antigen specificity of the clonally expanded peripheral T cells was not determined.

Patients with autoimmune disease history or receiving systemic immunosuppression were excluded from the trial. Peripheral blood for TCR sequencing was collected from all dose cohorts at baseline, on cycle 4 day 1, and on cycle 7 day 1. Samples came from an open-label, multicenter, first-in-human phase I dose-escalation trial of ivuxolimab. Adults with locally advanced or metastatic melanoma, renal cell, hepatocellular, or head and neck squamous cell carcinoma were enrolled in the trial. Before TCR sequencing, CD4+ and CD8+ T cells were separately sorted from peripheral blood. The CDR3 numbers 11 residues from cysteine through phenylalanine. The CDR3 DNA has 33 bases and is translated from base 1. CDR1 and CDR2, looked up from the germline V gene, are SGHAT and FQNNGV. At the junction V is shortened by 5 bases and J by 10 bases, with 9 bases in between. To sequence the TCRbeta CDR3 region, genomic DNA was isolated from the sorted cells. The immunoSEQ Assay was used to sequence the TCRbeta CDR3 regions. In TCRdb, the immuneACCESS table is reduced to in-frame sequences with V and J assigned. These tables do not hold every clone; where another copy was compared, an unresolved V gene accounts for under half, and the others remain unexplained. This sample lists 35,000 to 45,000 clones; approximately 86% were detected once. 15% to 20% of the sample comes from the top ten.

Points on this clone: The clone's antigen remains unknown. Per-base quality was not reported, and no clone a single base away is much larger than it.

The material was CD4+ or CD8+ T cells sorted from blood, obtained in a trial of the OX40 agonist ivuxolimab. The TCR comes from an adult with an advanced solid tumor such as melanoma, head and neck, liver or kidney cancer. Recombination connected TRBV11-2 to TRBJ2-1; no D gene can be assigned with confidence. CDR3 sequence: CASSAPREQFF. The DNA sequence is as follows: TGTGCCAGCAGCGCCCCGCGGGAGCAGTTCTTC.